The sequence of this T cell receptor beta chain was determined in a study of blood T cell repertoires in COVID-19. Study-wide background: The origin of the acute and convalescent COVID-19 samples was the United States, Italy and Spain.

Trimming stripped 2 bases from V and 5 bases from J, with 12 bases between. Germline V gene sequence: CDR1 SGHNT, CDR2 YYREEE (reference sequence). The CDR3 is 14 amino acids. This clone was picked up a small number of times. Sequenced by immunoSEQ multiplex PCR; TCRdb stores in-frame clones only, minus some. The table shows more than 200,000 clones, with 80% to 85% occurring only once. The chain recombines TRBV5-4 with TRBJ2-3, with a possible D match to TRBD1 (7 bases). This receptor was taken from a woman aged 80 or older with COVID-19, enrolled during active disease. Sequencing input: peripheral blood. CDR3 DNA: TGTGCCAGCAGCTTCAGGGGGGCGGGAGATACGCAGTATTTT. Translated, it gives CASSFRGAGDTQYF.